The T cell receptor beta chain under discussion was sequenced for a study of blood T cell repertoires in COVID-19. In the study overall: The United States, Italy and Spain were the sources of the acute and convalescent COVID-19 samples. T cells, B-cell-depleted T cells, or PBMCs provided the cDNA or gDNA that served as material.

TCRdb's copy holds only in-frame clones and misses some; the assay was immunoSEQ multiplex PCR. The table has about 98,000 clones, around 75% seen once. The trim removed 7 bases at V and 8 bases at J, leaving 8 bases unmatched. The CDR3 contains 14 residues. Per the germline V gene, CDR1 is SGDLS and CDR2 is YYNGEE. The source material was peripheral blood. The clonotype comes from a man between 65 and 79 years old with acute or convalescent COVID-19. This chain uses TRBV9 with TRBJ2-1; 11 bases are a match to TRBD1. In DNA, the CDR3 is TGTGCCAGCGCGGGGACAGGGGGGTACGATGAGCAGTTCTTC. Residues: CASAGTGGYDEQFF.